This T cell receptor beta chain was recovered during a study of post-analysis software for immune sequencing data. Overall study: Relapsing-remitting, secondary progressive and progressive-relapsing courses of multiple sclerosis were included. Notes on the study in general: Five TRBV segments, including TRBV5-6, TRBV5-1 and TRBV20-1, were more frequent in patients than controls.

Carried by the TCR beta cDNA libraries were unique molecular identifiers. Via MiXCR, TCRdb re-called the PCR reads, giving one row per CDR3 protein. The sample shows 450,000 to 700,000 distinct CDR3 sequences, 44% of them seen only once. Of note for this clonotype: Its specificity is not known.

The CDR3 has 14 residues. Per the germline V gene, CDR1 is SEHNR and CDR2 is FQNEAQ (reference sequence). The trim removed 5 bases at V and 8 bases at J, leaving 8 bases unmatched. The specimen sequenced was blood. The J gene is TRBJ2-1, the V gene TRBV7-9; 8 bases line up with TRBD2. This sequence originates from a girl between 5 and 17 years old with multiple sclerosis. CDR3 residues: CASSPEGLADEQFF. The CDR3 region has the DNA TGTGCCAGCAGCCCCGAAGGACTAGCCGATGAGCAGTTCTTC.